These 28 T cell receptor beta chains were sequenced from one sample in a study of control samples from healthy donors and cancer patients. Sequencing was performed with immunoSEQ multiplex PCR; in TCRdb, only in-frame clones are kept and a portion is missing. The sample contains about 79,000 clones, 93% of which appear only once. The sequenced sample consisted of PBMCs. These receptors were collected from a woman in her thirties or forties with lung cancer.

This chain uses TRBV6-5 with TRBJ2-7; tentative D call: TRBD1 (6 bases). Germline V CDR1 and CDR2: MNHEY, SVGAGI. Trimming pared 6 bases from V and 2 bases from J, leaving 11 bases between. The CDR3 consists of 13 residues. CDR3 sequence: CASSLTGTYEQYF. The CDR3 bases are TGTGCCAGCAGCTTGACAGGTACCTACGAGCAGTACTTC.

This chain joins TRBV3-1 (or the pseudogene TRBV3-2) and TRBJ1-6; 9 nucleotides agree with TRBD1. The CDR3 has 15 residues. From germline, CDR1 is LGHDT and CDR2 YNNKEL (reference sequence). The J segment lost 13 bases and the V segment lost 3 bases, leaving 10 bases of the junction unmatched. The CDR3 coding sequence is TGTGCCAGCAGCCAGTCCCGGGACAGGGAATGGCCCCTCCACTTT. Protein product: CASSQSRDREWPLHF.

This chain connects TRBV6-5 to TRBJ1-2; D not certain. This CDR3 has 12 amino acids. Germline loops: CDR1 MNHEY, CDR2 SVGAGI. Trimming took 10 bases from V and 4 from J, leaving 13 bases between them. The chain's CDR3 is CATSMGSYGYTF. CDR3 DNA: TGTGCCACCTCAATGGGCAGCTATGGCTACACCTTC.

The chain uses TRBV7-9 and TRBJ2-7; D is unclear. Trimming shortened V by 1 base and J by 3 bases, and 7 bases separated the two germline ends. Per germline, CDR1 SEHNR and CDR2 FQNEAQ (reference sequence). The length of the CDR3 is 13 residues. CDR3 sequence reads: CASSLDEFYEQYF. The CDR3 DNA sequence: TGTGCCAGCAGCTTAGATGAATTCTACGAGCAGTACTTC.

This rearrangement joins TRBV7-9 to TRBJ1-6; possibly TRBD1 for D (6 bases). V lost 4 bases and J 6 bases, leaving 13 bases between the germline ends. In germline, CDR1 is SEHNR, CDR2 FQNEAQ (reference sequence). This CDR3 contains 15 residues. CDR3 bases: TGTGCCAGCAGCTCCAACAGGGCCCTTAATTCACCCCTCCACTTT. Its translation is CASSSNRALNSPLHF.

CDR3: CAWSEGLGINEKLFF. In DNA form, the CDR3 reads TGTGCCTGGAGTGAGGGACTCGGGATTAATGAAAAACTGTTTTTT. The chain carries TRBV30 and TRBJ1-4; weak D call: TRBD1 (5 bases). V was pared by 1 base and J by 4 bases, with 13 bases between. Germline values: CDR1 GTSNPN, CDR2 SVGIG (reference sequence). This CDR3 is 15 amino acids long. Full variable domain (outside the CDR3, taken from reference TRBV30 and TRBJ1-4): SQTIHQWPATLVQPVGSPLSLECTVEGTSNPNLYWYRQAAGRGLQLLFYSVGIGQISSEVPQNLSASRPQDRQFILSSKKLLLSDSGFYLCAWSEGLGINEKLFFGSGTQLSVL.

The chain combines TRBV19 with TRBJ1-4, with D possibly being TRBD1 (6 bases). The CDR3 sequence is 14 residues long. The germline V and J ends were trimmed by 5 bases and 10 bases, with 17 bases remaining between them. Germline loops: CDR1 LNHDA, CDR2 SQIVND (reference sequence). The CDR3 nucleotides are TGTGCCAGTAGTCCTCGAGACGGGGGCGGAAAACTGTTTTTT. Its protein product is CASSPRDGGGKLFF.

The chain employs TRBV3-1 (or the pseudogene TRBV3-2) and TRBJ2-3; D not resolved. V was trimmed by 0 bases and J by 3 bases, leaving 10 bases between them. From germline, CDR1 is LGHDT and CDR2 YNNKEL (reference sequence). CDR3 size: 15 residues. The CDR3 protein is CASSQDGLPTDTQYF. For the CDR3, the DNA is TGTGCCAGCAGCCAAGATGGGTTACCAACAGATACGCAGTATTTT.

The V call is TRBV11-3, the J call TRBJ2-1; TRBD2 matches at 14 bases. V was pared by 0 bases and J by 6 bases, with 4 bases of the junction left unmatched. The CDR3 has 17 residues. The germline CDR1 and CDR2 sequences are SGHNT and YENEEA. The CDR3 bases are TGTGCCAGCAGCTTAGATAGGACTAGCGGGGGGTTCAATGAGCAGTTCTTC. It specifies CASSLDRTSGGFNEQFF.

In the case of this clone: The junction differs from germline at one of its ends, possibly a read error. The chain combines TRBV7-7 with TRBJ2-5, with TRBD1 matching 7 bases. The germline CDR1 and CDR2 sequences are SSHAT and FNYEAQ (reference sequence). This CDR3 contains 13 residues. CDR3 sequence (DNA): TGTGCTAGCAGCGTCGTGACAGGGGAGACCCAGTACTTC. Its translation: CASSVVTGETQYF. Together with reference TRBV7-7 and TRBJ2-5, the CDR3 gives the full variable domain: GAGVSQSPRYKVTKRGQDVTLRCDPISSHATLYWYQQALGQGPEFLTYFNYEAQPDKSGLPSDRFSAERPEGSISTLTIQRTEQRDSAMYRCASSVVTGETQYFGPGTRLLVL.

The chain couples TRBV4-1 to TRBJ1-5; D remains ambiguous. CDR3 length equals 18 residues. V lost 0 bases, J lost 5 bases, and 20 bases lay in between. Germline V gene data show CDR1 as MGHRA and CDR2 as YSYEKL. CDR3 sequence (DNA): TGCGCCAGCAGCCAAGACACCAATAGGCCAGGAGCAGATCAGCCCCAGCATTTT. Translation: CASSQDTNRPGADQPQHF.

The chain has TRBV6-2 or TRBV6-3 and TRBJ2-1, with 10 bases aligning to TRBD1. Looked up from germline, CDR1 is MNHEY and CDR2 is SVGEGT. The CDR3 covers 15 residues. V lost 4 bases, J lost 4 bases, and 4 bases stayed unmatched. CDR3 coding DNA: TGTGCCAGCAGTTTCTGGGGACAGGGGTACAATGAGCAGTTCTTC. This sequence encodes CASSFWGQGYNEQFF.

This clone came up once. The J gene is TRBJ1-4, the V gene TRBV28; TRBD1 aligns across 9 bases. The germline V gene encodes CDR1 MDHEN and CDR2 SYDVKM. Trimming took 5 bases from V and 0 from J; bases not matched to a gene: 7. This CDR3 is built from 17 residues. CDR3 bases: TGTGCCAGCAGTCGGACAGGGGCGGACCCAACTAATGAAAAACTGTTTTTT. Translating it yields CASSRTGADPTNEKLFF. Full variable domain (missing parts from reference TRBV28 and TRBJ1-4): DVKVTQSSRYLVKRTGEKVFLECVQDMDHENMFWYRQDPGLGLRLIYFSYDVKMKEKGDIPEGYSVSREKKERFSLILESASTNQTSMYLCASSRTGADPTNEKLFFGSGTQLSVL.

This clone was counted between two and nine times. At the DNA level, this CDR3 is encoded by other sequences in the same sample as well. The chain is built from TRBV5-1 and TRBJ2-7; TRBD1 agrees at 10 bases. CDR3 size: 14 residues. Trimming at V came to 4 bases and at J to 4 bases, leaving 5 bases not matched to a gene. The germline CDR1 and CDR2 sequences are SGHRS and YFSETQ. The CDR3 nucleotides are TGCGCCAGCAGCGGGGGACAGGGGTTTTACGAGCAGTACTTC. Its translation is CASSGGQGFYEQYF.

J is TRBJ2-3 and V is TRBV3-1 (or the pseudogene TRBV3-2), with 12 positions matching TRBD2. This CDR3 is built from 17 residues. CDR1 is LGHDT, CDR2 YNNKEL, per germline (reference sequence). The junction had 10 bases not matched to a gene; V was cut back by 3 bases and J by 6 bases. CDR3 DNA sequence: TGTGCCAGCAGCCAGGAAACTAGCGGGGGGCCTATCGATACGCAGTATTTT. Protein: CASSQETSGGPIDTQYF.

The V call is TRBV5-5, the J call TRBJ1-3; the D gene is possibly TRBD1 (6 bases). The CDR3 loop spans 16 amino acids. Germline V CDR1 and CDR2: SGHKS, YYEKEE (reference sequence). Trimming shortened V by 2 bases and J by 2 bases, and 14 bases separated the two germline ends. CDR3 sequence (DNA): TGTGCCAGCAGCTTTGATTACAGGGCGGCTGGAAACACCATATATTTT. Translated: CASSFDYRAAGNTIYF.

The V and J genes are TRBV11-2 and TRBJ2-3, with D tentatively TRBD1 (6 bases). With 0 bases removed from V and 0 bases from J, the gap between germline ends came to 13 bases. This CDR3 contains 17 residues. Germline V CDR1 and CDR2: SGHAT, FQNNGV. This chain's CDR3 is CASSLEFDRTSTDTQYF. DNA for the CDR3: TGTGCCAGCAGCTTAGAATTTGACAGGACTAGCACAGATACGCAGTATTTT.

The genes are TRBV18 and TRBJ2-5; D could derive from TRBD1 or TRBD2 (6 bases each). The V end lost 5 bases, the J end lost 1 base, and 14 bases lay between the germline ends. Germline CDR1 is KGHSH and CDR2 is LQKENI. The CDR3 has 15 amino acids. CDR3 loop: CASSGTGAPQETQYF. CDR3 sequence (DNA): TGTGCCAGCTCAGGAACGGGGGCACCCCAAGAGACCCAGTACTTC.

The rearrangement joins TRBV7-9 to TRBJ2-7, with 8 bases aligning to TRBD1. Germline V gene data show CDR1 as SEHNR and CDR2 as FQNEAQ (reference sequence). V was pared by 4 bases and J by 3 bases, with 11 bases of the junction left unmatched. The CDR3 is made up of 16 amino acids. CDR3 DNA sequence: TGTGCCAGCAGCTCGAAGGGTGGCAGGGGGCTCTACGAGCAGTACTTC. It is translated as CASSSKGGRGLYEQYF.

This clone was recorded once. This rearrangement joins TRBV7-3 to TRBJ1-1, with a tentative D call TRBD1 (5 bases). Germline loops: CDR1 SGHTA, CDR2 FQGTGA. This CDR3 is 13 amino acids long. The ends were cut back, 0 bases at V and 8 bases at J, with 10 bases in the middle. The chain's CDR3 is CASSLTPSGEAFF. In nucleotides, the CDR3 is TGTGCCAGCAGCTTAACCCCGTCAGGGGAAGCTTTCTTT. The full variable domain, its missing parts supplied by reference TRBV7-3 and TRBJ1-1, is GAGVSQTPSNKVTEKGKYVELRCDPISGHTALYWYRQSLGQGPEFLIYFQGTGAADDSGLPNDRFFAVRPEGSVSTLKIQRTERGDSAVYLCASSLTPSGEAFFGQGTRLTVV.

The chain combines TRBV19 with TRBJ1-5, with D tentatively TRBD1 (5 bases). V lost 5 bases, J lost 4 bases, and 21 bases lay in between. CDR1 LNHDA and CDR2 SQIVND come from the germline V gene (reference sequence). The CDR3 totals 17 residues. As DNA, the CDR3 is TGTGCCAGTAGTCCTCAGGGATCTACTTTCCAAAATCAGCCCCAGCATTTT. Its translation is CASSPQGSTFQNQPQHF. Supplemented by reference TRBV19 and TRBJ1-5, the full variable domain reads DGGITQSPKYLFRKEGQNVTLSCEQNLNHDAMYWYRQDPGQGLRLIYYSQIVNDFQKGDIAEGYSVSREKKESFPLTVTSAQKNPTAFYLCASSPQGSTFQNQPQHFGDGTRLSIL.

The CDR3 DNA reads as TGTGCCAGCAGCGTGGCTAGCGGGGGAGAGACCCAGTACTTC. This codes for CASSVASGGETQYF. This sequence joins TRBV7-2 and TRBJ2-5, with TRBD2 matching over 10 bases. V shed 5 bases, J shed 4 bases, and the junction held 4 bases outside the gene matches. Germline V gives CDR1 SGHTA, CDR2 FQGNSA. This CDR3 comprises 14 residues.

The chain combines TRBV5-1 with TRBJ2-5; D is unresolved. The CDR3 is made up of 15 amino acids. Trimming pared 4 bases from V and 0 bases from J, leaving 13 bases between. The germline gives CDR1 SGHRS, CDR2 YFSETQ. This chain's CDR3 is CASSHRILYQETQYF. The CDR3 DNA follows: TGCGCCAGCAGCCACCGGATTTTGTACCAAGAGACCCAGTACTTC.

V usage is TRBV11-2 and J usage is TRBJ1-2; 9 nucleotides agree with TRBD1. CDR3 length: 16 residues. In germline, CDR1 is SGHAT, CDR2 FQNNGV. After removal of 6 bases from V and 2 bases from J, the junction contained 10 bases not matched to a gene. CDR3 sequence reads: CASSLIQGAGNYGYTF. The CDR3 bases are TGTGCCAGCAGTTTAATACAGGGGGCCGGGAACTATGGCTACACCTTC.

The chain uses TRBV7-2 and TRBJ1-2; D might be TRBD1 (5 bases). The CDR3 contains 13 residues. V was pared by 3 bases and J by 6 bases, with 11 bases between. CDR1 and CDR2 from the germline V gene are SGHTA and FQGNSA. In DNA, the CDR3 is TGTGCCAGCAGCTTTGGAGGGGCGGATGGCTACACCTTC. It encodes CASSFGGADGYTF.

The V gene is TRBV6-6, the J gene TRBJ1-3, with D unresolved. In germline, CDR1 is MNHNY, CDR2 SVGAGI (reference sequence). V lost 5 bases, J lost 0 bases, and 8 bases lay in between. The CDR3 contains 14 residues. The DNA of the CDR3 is TGTGCCAGCAGTCCCATGAGCTCTGGAAACACCATATATTTT. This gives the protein CASSPMSSGNTIYF.

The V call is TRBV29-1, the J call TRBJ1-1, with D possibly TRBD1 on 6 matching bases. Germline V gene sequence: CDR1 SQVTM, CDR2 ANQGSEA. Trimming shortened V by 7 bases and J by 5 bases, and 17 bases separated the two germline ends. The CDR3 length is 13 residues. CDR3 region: CSAVQGRGTEAFF. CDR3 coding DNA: TGCAGCGCTGTACAGGGTAGGGGAACTGAAGCTTTCTTT.

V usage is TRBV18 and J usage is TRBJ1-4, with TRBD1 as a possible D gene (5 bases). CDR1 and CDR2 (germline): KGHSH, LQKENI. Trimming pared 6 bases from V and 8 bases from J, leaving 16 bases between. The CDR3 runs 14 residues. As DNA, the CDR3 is TGTGCCAGCTCGCAACGACAGCCTGGGGAAAAACTGTTTTTT. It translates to CASSQRQPGEKLFF.